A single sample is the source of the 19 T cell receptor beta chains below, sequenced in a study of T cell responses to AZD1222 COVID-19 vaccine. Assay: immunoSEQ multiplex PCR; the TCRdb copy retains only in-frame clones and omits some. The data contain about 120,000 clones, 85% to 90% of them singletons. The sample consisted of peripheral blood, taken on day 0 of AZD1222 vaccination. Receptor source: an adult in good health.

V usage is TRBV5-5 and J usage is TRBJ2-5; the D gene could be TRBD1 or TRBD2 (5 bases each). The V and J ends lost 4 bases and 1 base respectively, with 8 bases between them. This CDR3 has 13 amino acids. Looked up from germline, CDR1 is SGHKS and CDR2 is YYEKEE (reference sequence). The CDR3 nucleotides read TGTGCCAGCAGCGCCGGGACCCAAGAGACCCAGTACTTC. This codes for CASSAGTQETQYF.

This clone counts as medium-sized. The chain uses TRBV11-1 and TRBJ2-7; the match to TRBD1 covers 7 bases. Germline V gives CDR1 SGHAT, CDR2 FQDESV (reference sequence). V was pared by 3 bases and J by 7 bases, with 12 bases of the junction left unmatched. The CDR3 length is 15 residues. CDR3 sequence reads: CASSFRGGGPGEQYF. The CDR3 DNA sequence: TGTGCCAGCAGCTTCCGAGGGGGCGGCCCGGGGGAGCAGTACTTC.

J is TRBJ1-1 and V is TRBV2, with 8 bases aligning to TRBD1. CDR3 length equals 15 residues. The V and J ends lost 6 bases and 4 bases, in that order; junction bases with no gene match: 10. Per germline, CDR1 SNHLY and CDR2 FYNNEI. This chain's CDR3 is CASREDRVGRTEAFF. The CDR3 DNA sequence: TGTGCCAGCAGGGAGGACAGGGTTGGACGCACTGAAGCTTTCTTT.

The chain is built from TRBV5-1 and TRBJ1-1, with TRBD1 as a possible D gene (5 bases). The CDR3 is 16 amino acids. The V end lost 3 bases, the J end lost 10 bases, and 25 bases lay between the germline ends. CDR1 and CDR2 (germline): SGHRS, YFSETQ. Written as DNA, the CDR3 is TGCGCCAGCAGCTCGAGTGACGGGACGGCGAACAGAGTAGCTTTCTTT. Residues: CASSSSDGTANRVAFF.

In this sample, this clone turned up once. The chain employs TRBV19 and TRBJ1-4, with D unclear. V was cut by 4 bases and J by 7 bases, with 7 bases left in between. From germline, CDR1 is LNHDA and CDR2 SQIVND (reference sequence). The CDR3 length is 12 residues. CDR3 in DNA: TGTGCCAGTAGTACCGTCGGTGAAAAACTGTTTTTT. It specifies CASSTVGEKLFF.

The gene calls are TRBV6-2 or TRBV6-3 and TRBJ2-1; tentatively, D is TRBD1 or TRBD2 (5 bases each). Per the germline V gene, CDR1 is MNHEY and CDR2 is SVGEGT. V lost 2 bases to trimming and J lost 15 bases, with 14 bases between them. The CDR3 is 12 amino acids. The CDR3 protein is CASSYGTGVGFF. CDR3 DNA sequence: TGTGCCAGCAGTTACGGGACGGGCGTCGGGTTCTTC.

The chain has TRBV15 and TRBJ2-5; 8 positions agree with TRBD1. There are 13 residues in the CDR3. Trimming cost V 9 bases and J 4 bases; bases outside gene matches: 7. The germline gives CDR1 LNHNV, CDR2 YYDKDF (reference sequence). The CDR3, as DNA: TGTGCCACGGGGAAGGACAGGGCAGAGACCCAGTACTTC. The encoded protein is CATGKDRAETQYF.

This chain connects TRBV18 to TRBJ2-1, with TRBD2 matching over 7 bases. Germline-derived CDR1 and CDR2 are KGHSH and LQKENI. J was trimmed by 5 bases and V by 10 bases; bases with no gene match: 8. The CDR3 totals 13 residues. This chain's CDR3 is CATRGGAHNEQFF. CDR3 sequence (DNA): TGTGCCACTAGGGGAGGGGCCCACAATGAGCAGTTCTTC.

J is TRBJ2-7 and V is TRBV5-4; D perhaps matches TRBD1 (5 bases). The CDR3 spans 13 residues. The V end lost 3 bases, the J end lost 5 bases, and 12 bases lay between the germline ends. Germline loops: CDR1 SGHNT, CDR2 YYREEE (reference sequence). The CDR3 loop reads CASSSKGLDEQYF. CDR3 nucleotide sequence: TGTGCCAGCAGCTCAAAGGGGTTGGACGAGCAGTACTTC. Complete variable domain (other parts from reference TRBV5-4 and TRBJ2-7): ETGVTQSPTHLIKTRGQQVTLRCSSQSGHNTVSWYQQALGQGPQFIFQYYREEENGRGNFPPRFSGLQFPNYSSELNVNALELDDSALYLCASSSKGLDEQYFGPGTRLTVT.

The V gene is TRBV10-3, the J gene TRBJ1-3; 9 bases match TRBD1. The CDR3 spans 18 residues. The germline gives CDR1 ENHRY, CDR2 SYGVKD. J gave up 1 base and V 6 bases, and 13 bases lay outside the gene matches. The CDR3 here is CAIRGLGQGSESGNTIYF. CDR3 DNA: TGTGCCATCAGAGGTCTAGGACAGGGGAGTGAATCTGGAAACACCATATATTTT.

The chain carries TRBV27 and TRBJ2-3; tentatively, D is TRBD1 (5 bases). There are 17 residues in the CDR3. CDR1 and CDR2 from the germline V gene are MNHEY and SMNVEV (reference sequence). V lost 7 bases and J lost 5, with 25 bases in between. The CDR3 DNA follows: TGTGCCAGCACCAGTGTAGGGGCGACACTAAGGGGAGATACGCAGTATTTT. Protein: CASTSVGATLRGDTQYF.

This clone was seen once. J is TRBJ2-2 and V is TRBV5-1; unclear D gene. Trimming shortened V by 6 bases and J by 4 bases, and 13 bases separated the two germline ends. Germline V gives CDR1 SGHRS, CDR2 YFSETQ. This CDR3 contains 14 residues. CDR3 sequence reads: CASTLAGTTGELFF. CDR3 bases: TGCGCCAGCACTCTTGCAGGAACCACCGGGGAGCTGTTTTTT.

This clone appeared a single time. The CDR3 is CASSQNRGSPEAFF. CDR3 in DNA: TGCGCCAGCAGCCAAAACAGGGGTAGTCCTGAAGCTTTCTTT. The chain recombines TRBV4-3 with TRBJ1-1; 7 positions agree with TRBD1. Germline CDR1 and CDR2: LGHNA and YSLEER. The junction had 6 bases not matched to a gene; V was cut back by 2 bases and J by 6 bases. There are 14 residues in the CDR3.

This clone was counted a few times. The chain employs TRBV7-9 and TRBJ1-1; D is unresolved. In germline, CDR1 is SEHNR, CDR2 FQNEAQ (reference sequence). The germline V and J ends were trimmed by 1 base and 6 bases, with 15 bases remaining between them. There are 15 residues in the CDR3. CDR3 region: CASSLVTSNLAEAFF. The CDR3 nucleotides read TGTGCCAGCAGCTTAGTAACATCCAACCTCGCTGAAGCTTTCTTT.

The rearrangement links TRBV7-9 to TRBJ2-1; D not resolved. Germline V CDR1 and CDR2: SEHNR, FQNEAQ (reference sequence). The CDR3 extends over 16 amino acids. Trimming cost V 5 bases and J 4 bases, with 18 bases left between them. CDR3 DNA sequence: TGTGCCAGCAGCCCCGAGGATCCATTAATTTACAATGAGCAGTTCTTC. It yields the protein CASSPEDPLIYNEQFF. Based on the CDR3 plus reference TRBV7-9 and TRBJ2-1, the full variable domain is DTGVSQNPRHKITKRGQNVTFRCDPISEHNRLYWYRQTLGQGPEFLTYFQNEAQLEKSRLLSDRFSAERPKGSFSTLEIQRTEQGDSAMYLCASSPEDPLIYNEQFFGPGTRLTVL.

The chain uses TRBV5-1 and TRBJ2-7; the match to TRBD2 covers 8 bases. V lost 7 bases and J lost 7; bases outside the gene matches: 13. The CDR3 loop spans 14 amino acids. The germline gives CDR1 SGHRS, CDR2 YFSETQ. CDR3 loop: CASVPGGSSREQYF. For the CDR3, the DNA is TGCGCCAGCGTCCCGGGGGGGTCCTCTAGGGAGCAGTACTTC.

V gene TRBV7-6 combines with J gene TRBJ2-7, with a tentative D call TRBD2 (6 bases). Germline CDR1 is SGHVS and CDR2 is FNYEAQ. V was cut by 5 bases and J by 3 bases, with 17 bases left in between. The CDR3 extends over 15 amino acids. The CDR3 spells CASSRYGGEGYEQYF. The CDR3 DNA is TGTGCCAGCAGCCGGTACGGAGGGGAAGGCTACGAGCAGTACTTC.

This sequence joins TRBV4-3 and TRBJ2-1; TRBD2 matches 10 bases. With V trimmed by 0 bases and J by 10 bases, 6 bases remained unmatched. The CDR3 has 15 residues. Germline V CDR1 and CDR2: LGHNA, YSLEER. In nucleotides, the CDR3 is TGCGCCAGCAGCCAAGATCTAGCGGGAGATAGGGAGCAGTTCTTC. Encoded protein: CASSQDLAGDREQFF.

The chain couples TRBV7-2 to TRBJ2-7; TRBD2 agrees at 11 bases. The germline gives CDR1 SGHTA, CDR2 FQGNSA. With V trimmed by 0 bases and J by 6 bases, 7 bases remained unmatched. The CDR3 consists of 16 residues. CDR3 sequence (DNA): TGTGCCAGCAGCTTAGCCGGCCGGCTAGCGGGAGGCGAGCAGTACTTC. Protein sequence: CASSLAGRLAGGEQYF.